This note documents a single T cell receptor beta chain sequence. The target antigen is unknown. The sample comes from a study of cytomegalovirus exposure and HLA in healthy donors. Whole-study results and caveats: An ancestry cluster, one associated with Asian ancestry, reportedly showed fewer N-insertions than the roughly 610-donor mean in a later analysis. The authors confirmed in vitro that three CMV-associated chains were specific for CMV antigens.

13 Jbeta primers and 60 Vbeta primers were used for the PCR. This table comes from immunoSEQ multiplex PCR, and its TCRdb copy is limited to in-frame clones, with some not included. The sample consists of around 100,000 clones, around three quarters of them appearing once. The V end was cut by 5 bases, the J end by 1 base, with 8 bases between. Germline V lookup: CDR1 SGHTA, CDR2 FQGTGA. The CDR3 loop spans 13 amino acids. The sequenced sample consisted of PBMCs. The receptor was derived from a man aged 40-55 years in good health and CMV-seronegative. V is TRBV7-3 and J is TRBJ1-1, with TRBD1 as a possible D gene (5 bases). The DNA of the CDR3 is TGTGCCAGCAGCAAAACAGGGAACACTGAAGCTTTCTTT. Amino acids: CASSKTGNTEAFF.